This T cell receptor beta chain was found in a study of blood T cell repertoires in COVID-19. Study in general: COVID-19 samples collected from the United States, Italy and Spain covered acute and convalescent phases. The cDNA or gDNA used as material had been derived from T cells, B-cell-depleted T cells, or PBMCs.

Per the original data handling: Estimation of nucleated cell counts was performed using reference gene primer amplification. The repertoire was sequenced with immunoSEQ multiplex PCR; TCRdb's copy has only in-frame clones and lacks some. From that table come the V and J calls and clone size; the DNA was used to work out D and trimming. The sample has approximately 220,000 clones; roughly 84% are singletons. V lost 5 bases and J lost 6; bases outside the gene matches: 6. The germline gives CDR1 LNHDA, CDR2 SQIVND (reference sequence). The CDR3 is 14 residues long. This chain connects TRBV19 to TRBJ2-4, with TRBD1 identical over 8 bases. Sequenced sample: peripheral blood. The TCR originated in a man aged 35 to 55 with acute or convalescent COVID-19. The CDR3 DNA is TGTGCCAGTAGTTTGACAGGGGCGTTAAACATTCAGTACTTC. This sequence encodes CASSLTGALNIQYF.